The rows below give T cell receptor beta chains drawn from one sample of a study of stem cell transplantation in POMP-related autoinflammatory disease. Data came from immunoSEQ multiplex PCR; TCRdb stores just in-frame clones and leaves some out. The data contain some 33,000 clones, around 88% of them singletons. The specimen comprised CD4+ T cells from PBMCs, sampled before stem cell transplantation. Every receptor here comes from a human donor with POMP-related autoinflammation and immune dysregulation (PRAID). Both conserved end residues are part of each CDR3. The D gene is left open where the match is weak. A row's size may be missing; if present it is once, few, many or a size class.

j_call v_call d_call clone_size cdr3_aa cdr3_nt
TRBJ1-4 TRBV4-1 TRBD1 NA CASSPRTGLGEKLFF TGCGCCAGCAGCCCCAGGACAGGGTTGGGTGAAAAACTGTTTTTT
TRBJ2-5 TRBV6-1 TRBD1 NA CASSGDRGFRETQYF TGTGCCAGCAGTGGGGACAGGGGCTTCCGGGAGACCCAGTACTTC
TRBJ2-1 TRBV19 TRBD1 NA CASSIATWGQGINEQFF TGTGCCAGTAGTATAGCCACCTGGGGACAGGGGATCAATGAGCAGTTCTTC
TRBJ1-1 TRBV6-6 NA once CASTGAVAEAFF TGTGCCAGCACAGGGGCGGTGGCTGAAGCTTTCTTT
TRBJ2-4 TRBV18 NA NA CASSPLVSVAKNIQYF TGTGCCAGCTCACCGCTTGTGTCGGTAGCCAAAAACATTCAGTACTTC
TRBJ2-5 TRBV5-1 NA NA CASSSLTQETQYF TGCGCCAGCAGCTCCTTAACCCAAGAGACCCAGTACTTC
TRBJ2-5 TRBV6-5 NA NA CASSSQETQYF TGTGCCAGCAGTTCCCAAGAGACCCAGTACTTC
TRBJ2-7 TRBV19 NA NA CASSIGLGGSYEQYF TGTGCCAGTAGTATAGGTCTAGGCGGATCCTACGAGCAGTACTTC
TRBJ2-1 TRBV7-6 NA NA CASSLVPGSRNEQFF TGTGCCAGCAGCTTAGTCCCCGGGAGTAGGAATGAGCAGTTCTTC
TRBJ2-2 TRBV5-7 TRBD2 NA CASSLKAGGPTGELFF TGTGCCAGCAGCTTGAAAGCGGGGGGGCCAACCGGGGAGCTGTTTTTT
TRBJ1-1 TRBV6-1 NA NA CASKGSRLATEAFF TGTGCCTCCAAAGGGAGCAGATTGGCCACTGAAGCTTTCTTT
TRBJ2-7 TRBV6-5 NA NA CASRPSSGYEQYF TGTGCCAGCAGACCCTCATCAGGGTACGAGCAGTACTTC
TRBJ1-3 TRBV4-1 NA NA CASSQESRSGRGNTIYF TGCGCCAGCAGCCAAGAGTCCCGGAGCGGGAGGGGAAACACCATATATTTT
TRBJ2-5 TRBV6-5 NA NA CASSSRTNRQTQYF TGTGCCAGCAGTTCCCGGACCAACCGCCAGACCCAGTACTTC
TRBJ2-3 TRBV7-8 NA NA CASSLRQTDTQYF TGTGCCAGCAGCCTGAGACAGACAGATACGCAGTATTTT
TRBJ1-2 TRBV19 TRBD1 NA CASSVTGTGNGYTF TGTGCCAGTAGTGTTACCGGGACAGGGAATGGCTACACCTTC
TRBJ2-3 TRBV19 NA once CASSLNRERTDTQYF TGTGCCAGTAGTCTGAACAGGGAGAGAACAGATACGCAGTATTTT
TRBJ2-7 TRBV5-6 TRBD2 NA CASSLQRGQPQSPNYEQYF TGTGCCAGCAGCTTGCAGCGGGGGCAACCCCAATCCCCAAACTACGAGCAGTACTTC
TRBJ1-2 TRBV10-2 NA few CASSGVNYGYTF TGCGCCAGCAGTGGAGTTAACTATGGCTACACCTTC
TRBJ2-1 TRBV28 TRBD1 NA CASSFRGQGAPYNEQFF TGTGCCAGCAGTTTCCGCGGCCAGGGGGCCCCTTACAATGAGCAGTTCTTC
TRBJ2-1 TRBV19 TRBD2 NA CASSNLVAGRNEQFF TGTGCCAGTTCAAATCTGGTAGCGGGCCGCAATGAGCAGTTCTTC
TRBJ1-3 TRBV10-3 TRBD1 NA CAISGTGPRGGNTIYF TGTGCCATCAGTGGGACAGGGCCACGAGGTGGAAACACCATATATTTT
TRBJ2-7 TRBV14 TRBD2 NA CASSQGLAAYEQYF TGTGCCAGCAGCCAAGGACTAGCGGCCTACGAGCAGTACTTC
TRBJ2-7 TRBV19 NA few CASSIMVNTHEQYF TGTGCCAGTAGTATAATGGTGAACACCCACGAGCAGTACTTC
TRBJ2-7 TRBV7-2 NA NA CASSLGLDTYEQYF TGTGCCAGCAGCTTAGGTCTGGACACCTACGAGCAGTACTTC
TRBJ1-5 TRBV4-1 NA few CASSQDRFAQPQHF TGCGCCAGCAGCCAAGATAGGTTCGCTCAGCCCCAGCATTTT
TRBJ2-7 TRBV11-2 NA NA CASSLEARPSLFVEQYF TGTGCCAGCAGCTTAGAGGCCAGGCCTTCCCTCTTTGTTGAGCAGTACTTC
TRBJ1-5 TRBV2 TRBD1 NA CASSILQTGFQPQHF TGTGCCAGCAGTATCTTACAGACAGGGTTTCAGCCCCAGCATTTT
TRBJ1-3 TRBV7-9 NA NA CASSQYLRDNSGNTIYF TGTGCCAGCAGCCAATATCTCAGGGACAACTCTGGAAACACCATATATTTT
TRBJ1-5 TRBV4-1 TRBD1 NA CASSRDRVQPQHF TGCGCCAGCAGCAGGGACAGGGTTCAGCCCCAGCATTTT
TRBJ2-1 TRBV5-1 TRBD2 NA CASSFGTSDEQFF TGCGCCAGCAGCTTTGGGACTAGCGATGAGCAGTTCTTC
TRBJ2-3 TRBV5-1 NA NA CASSPAAGTDTQYF TGCGCCAGCAGCCCGGCGGCCGGCACAGATACGCAGTATTTT
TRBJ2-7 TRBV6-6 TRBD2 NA CASSYSSGRANEQYF TGTGCCAGCAGTTACTCTAGCGGGAGGGCCAACGAGCAGTACTTC
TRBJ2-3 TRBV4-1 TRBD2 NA CASSPASGSTDTQYF TGCGCCAGCAGCCCAGCTAGCGGGAGCACAGATACGCAGTATTTT
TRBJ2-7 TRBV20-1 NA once CSARVAERQYF TGCAGTGCTAGGGTAGCCGAACGGCAGTACTTC
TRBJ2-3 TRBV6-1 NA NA CASKKTGTDTQYF TGTGCCAGCAAAAAGACAGGCACAGATACGCAGTATTTT
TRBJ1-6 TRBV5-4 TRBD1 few CASSLSGGVSNSPLHF TGTGCCAGCAGCTTGTCAGGGGGCGTCAGTAATTCACCCCTCCACTTT
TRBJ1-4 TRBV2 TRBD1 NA CASTRDRGEKLFF TGTGCCAGCACCCGGGACAGGGGTGAAAAACTGTTTTTT
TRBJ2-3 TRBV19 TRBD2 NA CASSIGGGTDTQYF TGTGCCAGTAGTATAGGGGGGGGAACAGATACGCAGTATTTT
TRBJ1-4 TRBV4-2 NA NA CASSQDRNANEKLFF TGTGCCAGCAGCCAAGATCGGAATGCTAATGAAAAACTGTTTTTT
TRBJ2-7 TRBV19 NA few CASRDGGYEQYF TGTGCCAGTAGGGATGGCGGCTACGAGCAGTACTTC
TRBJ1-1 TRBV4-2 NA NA CASSQGHDTEAFF TGTGCCAGCAGCCAAGGACATGACACTGAAGCTTTCTTT
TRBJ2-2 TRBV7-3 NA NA CASSSPYRLDTGELFF TGTGCCAGCAGCTCCCCATACAGGTTGGACACCGGGGAGCTGTTTTTT
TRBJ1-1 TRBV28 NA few CASRREDRNTEAFF TGTGCCAGCAGACGGGAAGACAGGAACACTGAAGCTTTCTTT
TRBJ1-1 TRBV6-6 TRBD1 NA CASSYEGANTEAFF TGTGCCAGCAGTTACGAGGGGGCCAACACTGAAGCTTTCTTT